The source of this T cell receptor beta chain is a study of T cells in Graves' hyperthyroidism and ophthalmopathy. Overall study context: Peripheral blood was taken when the disease was first diagnosed, before any treatment began. General study points: Ophthalmopathy prediction by the model preceded onset by a median about 6 months. A model using 13 V-J features told ophthalmopathy apart from stable hyperthyroidism.

Amplification of TCR beta CDR3 regions used RNA as the template. When the TCR CDR3 underwent first-round RT-PCR, the HTBI primer set was used. TCRdb used MiXCR to reprocess the multiplex PCR reads, holding one entry per CDR3 protein. Among 75,000 to 100,000 distinct CDR3 sequences, 51% were seen once, and the ten largest hold 27%. V shed 5 bases and J 1 base; nucleotides not matched to a gene: 6. This CDR3 has 16 residues. Looked up from germline, CDR1 is SGHTA and CDR2 is FQGNSA. Diagnosis relied on clinical symptoms, serum thyroxine and TRAb, thyroid ultrasound and orbital computed tomography. Many counts were recorded for this clonotype. Its antigen is undetermined.

The chain combines TRBV7-2 with TRBJ2-2, with 8 bases aligning to TRBD2. Sample: blood. The source is a woman between 40 and 55 years old with Graves' hyperthyroidism. The chain's CDR3 is CASSTRGGWNTGELFF. The CDR3 region has the DNA TGTGCCAGCAGCACCCGCGGGGGGTGGAACACCGGGGAGCTGTTTTTT.